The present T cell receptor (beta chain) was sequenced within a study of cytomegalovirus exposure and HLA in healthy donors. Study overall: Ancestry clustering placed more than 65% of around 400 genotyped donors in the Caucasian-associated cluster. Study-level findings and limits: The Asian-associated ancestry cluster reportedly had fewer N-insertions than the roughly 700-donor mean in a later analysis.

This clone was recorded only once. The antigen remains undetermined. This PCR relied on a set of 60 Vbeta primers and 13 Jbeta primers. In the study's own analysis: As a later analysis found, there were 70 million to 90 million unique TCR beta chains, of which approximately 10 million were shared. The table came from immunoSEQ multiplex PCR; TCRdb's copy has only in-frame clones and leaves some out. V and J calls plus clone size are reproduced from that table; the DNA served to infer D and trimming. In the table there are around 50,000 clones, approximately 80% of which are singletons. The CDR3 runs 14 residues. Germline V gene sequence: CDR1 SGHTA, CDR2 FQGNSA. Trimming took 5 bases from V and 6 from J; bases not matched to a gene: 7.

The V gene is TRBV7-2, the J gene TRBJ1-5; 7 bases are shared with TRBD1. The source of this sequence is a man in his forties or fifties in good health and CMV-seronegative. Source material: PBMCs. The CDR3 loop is CASSQGGSAQPQHF. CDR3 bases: TGTGCCAGCAGCCAGGGGGGATCCGCTCAGCCCCAGCATTTT.